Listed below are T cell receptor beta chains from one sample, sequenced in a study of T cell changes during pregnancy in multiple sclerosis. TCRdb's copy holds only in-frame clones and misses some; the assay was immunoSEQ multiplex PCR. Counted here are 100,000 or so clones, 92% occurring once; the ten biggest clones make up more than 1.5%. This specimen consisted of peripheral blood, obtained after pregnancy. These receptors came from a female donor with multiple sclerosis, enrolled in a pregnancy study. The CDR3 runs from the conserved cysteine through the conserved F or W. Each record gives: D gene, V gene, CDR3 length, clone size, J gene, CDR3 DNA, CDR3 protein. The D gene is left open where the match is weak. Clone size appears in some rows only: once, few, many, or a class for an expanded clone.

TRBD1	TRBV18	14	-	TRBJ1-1	TGTGCCAGCTCCCGACAGGGCTTTGGCACTGAAGCTTTCTTT	CASSRQGFGTEAFF
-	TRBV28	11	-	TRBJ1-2	TGTGCCAGCGGGGCTAATTATGGCTACACCTTC	CASGANYGYTF
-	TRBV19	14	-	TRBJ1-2	TGTGCCAGTAGTCGCGGGGAAGGGCGCTATGGCTACACCTTC	CASSRGEGRYGYTF
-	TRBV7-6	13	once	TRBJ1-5	TGTGCCAGCAGCTTAGCCGTGAATCAGCCCCAGCATTTT	CASSLAVNQPQHF
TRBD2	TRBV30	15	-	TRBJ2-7	TGTGCCTGGAACCCCTGGAGCGGGGGAGGAAACGAGCAGTACTTC	CAWNPWSGGGNEQYF
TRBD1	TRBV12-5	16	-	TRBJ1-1	TGTGCTAGTGGTTTGGTAATCAGGGGGGACTTCGCTGAAGCTTTCTTT	CASGLVIRGDFAEAFF
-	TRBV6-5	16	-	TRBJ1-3	TGTGCCAGCAGTTACGGGAAAGAGCGGTCTGGAAACACCATATATTTT	CASSYGKERSGNTIYF
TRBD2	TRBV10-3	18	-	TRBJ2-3	TGTGCCATCAGTGATAGGAGTAGCGGGAGAGGTAGCACAGATACGCAGTATTTT	CAISDRSSGRGSTDTQYF
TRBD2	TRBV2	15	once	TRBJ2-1	TGTGCCAGCACGGGACTAGCGGGGGAGTACAATGAGCAGTTCTTC	CASTGLAGEYNEQFF
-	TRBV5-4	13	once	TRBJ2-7	TGTGCCAGCAGCTTGGTGGGGGGACCCTCCCTGTACTTC	CASSLVGGPSLYF
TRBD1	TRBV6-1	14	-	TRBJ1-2	TGTGCCAGCAGTGAACAGGGGGCGCAGTATGGCTACACCTTC	CASSEQGAQYGYTF
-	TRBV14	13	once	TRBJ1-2	TGTGCCAGCAGCCAAGGTCTAGCCTATGGCTACACCTTC	CASSQGLAYGYTF
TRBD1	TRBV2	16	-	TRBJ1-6	TGTGCCAGCAGTGAAAGGGACAGGGTATTTAATTCACCCCTCCACTTT	CASSERDRVFNSPLHF
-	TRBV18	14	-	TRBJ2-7	TGTGCCAGCTCACCTCTAGGGGATGGCTACGAGCAGTACTTC	CASSPLGDGYEQYF
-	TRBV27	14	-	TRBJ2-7	TGTGCCAGCAGTAGGGAGGACGGCTCCTACGAGCAGTACTTC	CASSREDGSYEQYF
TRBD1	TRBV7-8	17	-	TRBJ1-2	TGTGCCAGCAGTACAACCACAGGGGTTCGACCTAACTATGGCTACACCTTC	CASSTTTGVRPNYGYTF
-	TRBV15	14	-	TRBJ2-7	TGTGCCACCAGCAGAGATGAACGGGTTTACGAGCAGTACTTC	CATSRDERVYEQYF
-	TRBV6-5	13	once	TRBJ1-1	TGTGCCAGCAGGCAAGGACAGAACACTGAAGCTTTCTTT	CASRQGQNTEAFF
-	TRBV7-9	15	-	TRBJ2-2	TGTGCCAGCAGCTTGGGGCAGGGGTCTACCGGGGAGCTGTTTTTT	CASSLGQGSTGELFF
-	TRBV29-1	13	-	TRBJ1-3	TGCAGCGTTGAGTCTACCTCTGGAAACACCATATATTTT	CSVESTSGNTIYF
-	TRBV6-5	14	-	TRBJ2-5	TGTGCCAGCAGCCAACATCAGGGCCAAGAGACCCAGTACTTC	CASSQHQGQETQYF
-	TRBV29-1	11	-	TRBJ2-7	TGCAGCGCAACCTCAGGGGACGAGCAGTACTTC	CSATSGDEQYF
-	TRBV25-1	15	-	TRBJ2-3	TGTGCCAGCACCCAGGATGGATTGGGCACAGATACGCAGTATTTT	CASTQDGLGTDTQYF
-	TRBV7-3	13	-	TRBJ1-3	TGTGCCAGTGGACTGAACTCTGGAAACACCATATATTTT	CASGLNSGNTIYF
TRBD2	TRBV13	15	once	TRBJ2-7	TGTGCCAGCAGCTCCGAGCGGGAGGGCCTGTACGAGCAGTACTTC	CASSSEREGLYEQYF
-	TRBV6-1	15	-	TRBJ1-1	TGTGCCAGCAGTGATGGGCTAAACTTGAACACTGAAGCTTTCTTT	CASSDGLNLNTEAFF
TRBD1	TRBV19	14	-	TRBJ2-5	TGTGCCAGTAGCCCCGGACAGGGGTATGGGACCCAGTACTTC	CASSPGQGYGTQYF
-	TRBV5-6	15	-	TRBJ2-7	TGTGCCAGCAGCTTGGAGGGGGACGGAACCTACGAGCAGTACTTC	CASSLEGDGTYEQYF
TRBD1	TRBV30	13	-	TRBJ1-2	TGTGCCTGGACCCCCAGGGGGAGGAATGGCTACACCTTC	CAWTPRGRNGYTF
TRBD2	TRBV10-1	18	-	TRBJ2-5	TGCGCCAGCAGTGAGGGTGGGACTAGCGGGAGCACGGTGGAGACCCAGTACTTC	CASSEGGTSGSTVETQYF
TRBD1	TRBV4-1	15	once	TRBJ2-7	TGCGCCAGCAGCCAAGATTGGGGACAGGGCTACGAGCAGTACTTC	CASSQDWGQGYEQYF
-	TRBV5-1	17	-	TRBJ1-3	TGCGCCAGCAGCTTGTCGGGGAAGGGCCGCTCTGGAAACACCATATATTTT	CASSLSGKGRSGNTIYF
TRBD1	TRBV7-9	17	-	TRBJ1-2	TGTGCCAGCAGCCCCACCGACAGGGCCTATTTTATCTATGGCTACACCTTC	CASSPTDRAYFIYGYTF
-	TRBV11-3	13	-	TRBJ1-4	TGTGCCAGCAGTCCTGGGCCCGATGAAAAACTGTTTTTT	CASSPGPDEKLFF
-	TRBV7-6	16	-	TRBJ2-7	TGTGCCAGCAGCTTAGACAGGCCCCCCGCTTCGGGTGAGCAGTACTTC	CASSLDRPPASGEQYF
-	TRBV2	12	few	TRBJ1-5	TGTGCCAGCAAGAGGGGGAATCAGCCCCAGCATTTT	CASKRGNQPQHF
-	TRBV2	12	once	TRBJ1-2	TGTGCCAGCAGTGGCCAGAACTATGGCTACACCTTC	CASSGQNYGYTF
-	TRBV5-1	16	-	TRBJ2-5	TGCGCCAGCAGCGTGGGCGTGGGGGTCCAGGGGGAGACCCAGTACTTC	CASSVGVGVQGETQYF
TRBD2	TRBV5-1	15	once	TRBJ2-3	TGCGCCAGCAGCCCGCCGGCTAGCGGGACAGATACGCAGTATTTT	CASSPPASGTDTQYF
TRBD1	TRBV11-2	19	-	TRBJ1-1	TGTGCCAGCAGCCCTATATCGGGACAGGGGCTAGGGTTTGGCGCTGAAGCTTTCTTT	CASSPISGQGLGFGAEAFF
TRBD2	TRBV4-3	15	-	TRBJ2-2	TGCGCCAGCAGCCAGGGGGGACTAGTCGCCGGGGAGCTGTTTTTT	CASSQGGLVAGELFF
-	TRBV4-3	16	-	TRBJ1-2	TGCGCCAGCAGTTCGGCGGACACAGGGAGAAAGTATGGCTACACCTTC	CASSSADTGRKYGYTF
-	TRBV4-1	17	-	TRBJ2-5	TGCGCCAGCAGCCAAGGAACGATGGCGAGCGCCCAAGAGACCCAGTACTTC	CASSQGTMASAQETQYF
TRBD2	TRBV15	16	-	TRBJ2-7	TGTGCCACCAGCAGAGTTCTGGCGGGGGGGCGTCGGGAGCAGTACTTC	CATSRVLAGGRREQYF
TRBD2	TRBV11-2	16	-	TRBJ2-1	TGTGCCAGCAACCTAGCGGGGGGCATTTCCTACAATGAGCAGTTCTTC	CASNLAGGISYNEQFF
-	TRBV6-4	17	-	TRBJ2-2	TGTGCCAGCAGTGACACTTCGGACAGGGAGGGTACCGGGGAGCTGTTTTTT	CASSDTSDREGTGELFF
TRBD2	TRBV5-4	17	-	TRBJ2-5	TGTGCCAGCAGCTTGGGGGTCCAACTAGCGGGGGAAGAGACCCAGTACTTC	CASSLGVQLAGEETQYF
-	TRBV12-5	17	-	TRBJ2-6	TGTGCTAGTGGTTCCTGGACAGTCATCTCTGGGGCCAACGTCCTGACTTTC	CASGSWTVISGANVLTF
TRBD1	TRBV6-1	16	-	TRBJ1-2	TGTGCCAGCAGTAAAGGGACAGCTGACGTTCTTTATGGCTACACCTTC	CASSKGTADVLYGYTF
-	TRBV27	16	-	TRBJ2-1	TGTGCCAGCAGTCCATTTTGGGCTAGCGTATACAATGAGCAGTTCTTC	CASSPFWASVYNEQFF
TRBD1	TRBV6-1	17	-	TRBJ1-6	TGTGCCAGCAGTGAATTCGGACAGGGATCGAAAAATTCACCCCTCCACTTT	CASSEFGQGSKNSPLHF
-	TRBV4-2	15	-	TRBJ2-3	TGTGCCAGCAGCCAAGGCGGGGAAAGCACAGATACGCAGTATTTT	CASSQGGESTDTQYF
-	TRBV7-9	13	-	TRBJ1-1	TGTGCCAGCAGCTTAGGAGTTTACACTGAAGCTTTCTTT	CASSLGVYTEAFF